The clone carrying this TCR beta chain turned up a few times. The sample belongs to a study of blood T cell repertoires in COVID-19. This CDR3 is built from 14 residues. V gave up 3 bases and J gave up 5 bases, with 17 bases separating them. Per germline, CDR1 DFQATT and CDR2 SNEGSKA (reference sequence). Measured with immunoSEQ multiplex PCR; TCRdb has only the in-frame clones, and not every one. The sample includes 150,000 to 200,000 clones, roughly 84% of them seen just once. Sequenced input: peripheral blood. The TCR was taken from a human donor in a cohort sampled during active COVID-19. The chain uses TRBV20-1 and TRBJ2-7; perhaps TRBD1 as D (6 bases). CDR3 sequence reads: CSASRRGGSNEQYF. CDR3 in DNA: TGCAGTGCTAGTCGCAGGGGTGGATCAAACGAGCAGTACTTC.